This is a list of T cell receptor beta chains from one sample in a study of Ad26.COV2.S vaccination and SARS-CoV-2 variants. The data were produced by immunoSEQ multiplex PCR, yet TCRdb's version contains in-frame clones alone and is incomplete. The data show more than 150,000 clones, roughly 87% seen once. Source: peripheral blood, taken after recovery from COVID-19. These receptors originate from a human donor who had recovered from COVID-19. Both conserved end residues are part of each CDR3. Each record gives: CDR3 protein, CDR3 DNA, V gene, clone size, D gene, J gene. D genes are given only for firm matches. A clone size is listed for some rows: how often the clone was seen (once, few, many), or a class if it is expanded.

CDR3aa: CASSFQGAIGTEAFF
CDR3nt: TGTGCCAGCAGCTTCCAAGGTGCGATCGGCACTGAAGCTTTCTTT
v_gene: TRBV5-4
abundance: .
d_gene: .
j_gene: TRBJ1-1

CDR3aa: CASSPAGVVYDEQFF
CDR3nt: TGTGCCAGCAGTCCAGCGGGAGTGGTCTACGATGAGCAGTTCTTC
v_gene: TRBV2
abundance: once
d_gene: TRBD2
j_gene: TRBJ2-1

CDR3aa: CASRPPAGGRGTQYF
CDR3nt: TGTGCCAGCAGACCTCCTGCGGGGGGTAGGGGGACCCAGTACTTC
v_gene: TRBV6-2/TRBV6-3
abundance: .
d_gene: TRBD2
j_gene: TRBJ2-5

CDR3aa: CASSQGQSLYNEQFF
CDR3nt: TGTGCCAGCAGCCAAGGGCAGTCCCTCTACAATGAGCAGTTCTTC
v_gene: TRBV6-6
abundance: .
d_gene: .
j_gene: TRBJ2-1

CDR3aa: CASSPLDRGNPQPQHF
CDR3nt: TGTGCCAGCAGCCCATTGGACAGGGGTAACCCTCAGCCCCAGCATTTT
v_gene: TRBV5-5
abundance: once
d_gene: TRBD1
j_gene: TRBJ1-5

CDR3aa: CATSDTGTLGAQYF
CDR3nt: TGTGCCACCAGTGATACCGGGACGCTCGGTGCGCAGTATTTT
v_gene: TRBV24-1
abundance: .
d_gene: .
j_gene: TRBJ2-3

CDR3aa: CASPEKVGAAYGYTF
CDR3nt: TGTGCCTCCCCGGAGAAGGTCGGGGCGGCCTATGGCTACACCTTC
v_gene: TRBV30
abundance: .
d_gene: .
j_gene: TRBJ1-2

CDR3aa: CSVTGFNGNEQFF
CDR3nt: TGCAGCGTGACAGGGTTTAATGGGAATGAGCAGTTCTTC
v_gene: TRBV29-1
abundance: .
d_gene: TRBD1
j_gene: TRBJ2-1

CDR3aa: CASRQVNNQPQHF
CDR3nt: TGTGCCAGCAGGCAGGTGAACAATCAGCCCCAGCATTTT
v_gene: TRBV6-5
abundance: .
d_gene: .
j_gene: TRBJ1-5

CDR3aa: CASSFNSFSTRDTQYF
CDR3nt: TGTGCCAGCAGTTTTAACAGTTTTTCTACCCGAGATACGCAGTATTTT
v_gene: TRBV27
abundance: .
d_gene: .
j_gene: TRBJ2-3

CDR3aa: CASKPSTETPLHF
CDR3nt: TGTGCCAGCAAGCCGTCTACTGAGACACCCCTCCACTTT
v_gene: TRBV6-5
abundance: .
d_gene: .
j_gene: TRBJ1-6

CDR3aa: CASSLALGQLNTEAFF
CDR3nt: TGCGCCAGCAGCTTGGCCTTGGGACAGCTGAACACTGAAGCTTTCTTT
v_gene: TRBV5-1
abundance: .
d_gene: TRBD1
j_gene: TRBJ1-1

CDR3aa: CASSEEGTSITNEQFF
CDR3nt: TGTGCCAGCAGTGAGGAAGGGACTAGCATCACCAATGAGCAGTTCTTC
v_gene: TRBV6-1
abundance: once
d_gene: TRBD2
j_gene: TRBJ2-1

CDR3aa: CASTSPGPRTYNEQFF
CDR3nt: TGTGCCAGCACCAGCCCCGGGCCTCGAACCTACAATGAGCAGTTCTTC
v_gene: TRBV27
abundance: .
d_gene: .
j_gene: TRBJ2-1

CDR3aa: CASGTQETQYF
CDR3nt: TGTGCCAGCGGGACCCAAGAGACCCAGTACTTC
v_gene: TRBV15
abundance: .
d_gene: .
j_gene: TRBJ2-5

CDR3aa: CASSLQGSTDTQYF
CDR3nt: TGTGCCAGCAGCTTGCAGGGAAGCACAGATACGCAGTATTTT
v_gene: TRBV7-9
abundance: .
d_gene: .
j_gene: TRBJ2-3

CDR3aa: CAWSQTGGTEAFF
CDR3nt: TGTGCCTGGAGTCAAACAGGGGGGACTGAAGCTTTCTTT
v_gene: TRBV30
abundance: .
d_gene: TRBD1
j_gene: TRBJ1-1

CDR3aa: CASGLDTQDRVPEQYF
CDR3nt: TGTGCTAGTGGTTTGGACACCCAGGACAGAGTCCCCGAGCAGTACTTC
v_gene: TRBV12-5
abundance: few
d_gene: .
j_gene: TRBJ2-7

CDR3aa: CASSSIVLHEQYF
CDR3nt: TGTGCCAGCAGTTCTATCGTACTCCACGAGCAGTACTTC
v_gene: TRBV27
abundance: .
d_gene: .
j_gene: TRBJ2-7

CDR3aa: CASSPRGGAYGYTF
CDR3nt: TGTGCCAGCAGTCCCCGAGGAGGTGCCTATGGCTACACCTTC
v_gene: TRBV27
abundance: .
d_gene: .
j_gene: TRBJ1-2

CDR3aa: CASRSGSRNEQFF
CDR3nt: TGTGCCAGCAGGAGCGGGAGTCGGAATGAGCAGTTCTTC
v_gene: TRBV14
abundance: medium-sized
d_gene: TRBD2
j_gene: TRBJ2-1

CDR3aa: CASAWSSYEQYF
CDR3nt: TGTGCCAGCGCATGGTCCTCCTACGAGCAGTACTTC
v_gene: TRBV2
abundance: .
d_gene: .
j_gene: TRBJ2-7

CDR3aa: CASSHHPASAYGYTF
CDR3nt: TGTGCCAGCAGCCACCATCCCGCTTCTGCCTATGGCTACACCTTC
v_gene: TRBV7-9
abundance: .
d_gene: .
j_gene: TRBJ1-2

CDR3aa: CASSQDRGMVEAFF
CDR3nt: TGTGCCAGCAGCCAAGACAGGGGGATGGTTGAAGCTTTCTTT
v_gene: TRBV14
abundance: .
d_gene: TRBD1
j_gene: TRBJ1-1

CDR3aa: CASSDSNLERAFF
CDR3nt: TGTGCCAGCAGTGACTCGAACCTGGAACGAGCTTTCTTT
v_gene: TRBV6-4
abundance: .
d_gene: .
j_gene: TRBJ1-1

CDR3aa: CASSAGPGPSKETQYF
CDR3nt: TGTGCCAGCAGCGCGGGGCCGGGACCCTCTAAAGAGACCCAGTACTTC
v_gene: TRBV11-2
abundance: .
d_gene: .
j_gene: TRBJ2-5

CDR3aa: CASSQPGGYDNEQFF
CDR3nt: TGTGCCAGCAGCCAACCGGGGGGTTACGACAATGAGCAGTTCTTC
v_gene: TRBV16
abundance: .
d_gene: TRBD2
j_gene: TRBJ2-1

CDR3aa: CASRRTSGGQETQYF
CDR3nt: TGTGCCAGCAGACGGACTAGCGGGGGTCAAGAGACCCAGTACTTC
v_gene: TRBV7-2
abundance: few
d_gene: TRBD2
j_gene: TRBJ2-5

CDR3aa: CASSFGTSGGYEQYF
CDR3nt: TGTGCCAGCAGCTTTGGGACTAGCGGGGGCTACGAGCAGTACTTC
v_gene: TRBV7-2
abundance: .
d_gene: TRBD2
j_gene: TRBJ2-7

CDR3aa: CASSQGGIGEAFF
CDR3nt: TGTGCCAGCAGCCAAGGGGGGATTGGTGAAGCTTTCTTT
v_gene: TRBV3-1/TRBV3-2
abundance: .
d_gene: .
j_gene: TRBJ1-1

CDR3aa: CASSQVGANTEAFF
CDR3nt: TGTGCCAGCAGCCAAGTAGGAGCCAACACTGAAGCTTTCTTT
v_gene: TRBV3-1/TRBV3-2
abundance: .
d_gene: .
j_gene: TRBJ1-1

CDR3aa: CASSQALDRRSFRPNTEAFF
CDR3nt: TGCGCCAGCAGCCAGGCCTTGGACAGGAGGTCTTTCAGACCGAACACTGAAGCTTTCTTT
v_gene: TRBV4-1
abundance: .
d_gene: TRBD1
j_gene: TRBJ1-1

CDR3aa: CASGFLGGGEQYF
CDR3nt: TGTGCTAGTGGTTTCCTTGGGGGTGGCGAGCAGTACTTC
v_gene: TRBV12-5
abundance: .
d_gene: .
j_gene: TRBJ2-7

CDR3aa: CASSKGLPYEQYF
CDR3nt: TGTGCCAGTAGTAAAGGGTTACCCTACGAGCAGTACTTC
v_gene: TRBV19
abundance: few
d_gene: .
j_gene: TRBJ2-7

CDR3aa: CASSLTDSGNTIYF
CDR3nt: TGTGCCAGCAGCCTGACAGACTCTGGAAACACCATATATTTT
v_gene: TRBV3-1/TRBV3-2
abundance: .
d_gene: .
j_gene: TRBJ1-3

CDR3aa: CASTYPRGGTYEQYF
CDR3nt: TGTGCCAGCACCTACCCTCGGGGAGGGACTTACGAGCAGTACTTC
v_gene: TRBV5-8
abundance: .
d_gene: TRBD2
j_gene: TRBJ2-7

CDR3aa: CASSQVTDTQYF
CDR3nt: TGTGCCAGCAGCCAAGTTACAGATACGCAGTATTTT
v_gene: TRBV3-1/TRBV3-2
abundance: .
d_gene: .
j_gene: TRBJ2-3

CDR3aa: CASAMGQGSYGYTF
CDR3nt: TGTGCCAGCGCCATGGGGCAGGGGAGCTATGGCTACACCTTC
v_gene: TRBV5-6
abundance: .
d_gene: .
j_gene: TRBJ1-2

CDR3aa: CASSVGLAVETQYF
CDR3nt: TGTGCCAGTAGTGTGGGACTAGCAGTGGAGACCCAGTACTTC
v_gene: TRBV19
abundance: few
d_gene: TRBD2
j_gene: TRBJ2-5

CDR3aa: CASSSSGVGWRNEQFF
CDR3nt: TGTGCCAGCAGTTCCTCAGGGGTGGGATGGAGAAATGAGCAGTTCTTC
v_gene: TRBV6-2/TRBV6-3
abundance: once
d_gene: .
j_gene: TRBJ2-1

CDR3aa: CASSADGFTGELFF
CDR3nt: TGTGCCAGCAGCGCCGATGGGTTTACCGGGGAGCTGTTTTTT
v_gene: TRBV9
abundance: .
d_gene: .
j_gene: TRBJ2-2

CDR3aa: CASSQVEENTEAFF
CDR3nt: TGTGCCAGCAGCCAAGTTGAGGAGAACACTGAAGCTTTCTTT
v_gene: TRBV3-1/TRBV3-2
abundance: .
d_gene: .
j_gene: TRBJ1-1

CDR3aa: CASSMSQRYEQYF
CDR3nt: TGTGCCAGCAGTATGAGTCAACGCTACGAGCAGTACTTC
v_gene: TRBV2
abundance: .
d_gene: .
j_gene: TRBJ2-7

CDR3aa: CASSDLWDTQYF
CDR3nt: TGTGCCAGCAGTGATCTTTGGGATACGCAGTATTTT
v_gene: TRBV6-1
abundance: once
d_gene: .
j_gene: TRBJ2-3

CDR3aa: CASTYPSGTSGGPGNSYNEQFF
CDR3nt: TGTGCCAGCACCTACCCCTCAGGGACTAGCGGGGGGCCAGGTAACTCCTACAATGAGCAGTTCTTC
v_gene: TRBV6-6
abundance: .
d_gene: TRBD2
j_gene: TRBJ2-1

CDR3aa: CASSEASTDTQYF
CDR3nt: TGTGCCAGCTCAGAAGCGAGCACAGATACGCAGTATTTT
v_gene: TRBV28
abundance: .
d_gene: .
j_gene: TRBJ2-3

CDR3aa: CASSYSSGSLGAFF
CDR3nt: TGTGCCAGCAGTTACTCGTCGGGCTCCCTCGGAGCTTTCTTT
v_gene: TRBV6-2/TRBV6-3
abundance: .
d_gene: .
j_gene: TRBJ1-1

CDR3aa: CASSQGGLGADTQYF
CDR3nt: TGCGCCAGCAGCCAAGGGGGACTAGGGGCAGATACGCAGTATTTT
v_gene: TRBV4-1
abundance: .
d_gene: TRBD2
j_gene: TRBJ2-3

CDR3aa: CASSLGVRSMNTEAFF
CDR3nt: TGCGCCAGCAGCTTGGGAGTCAGGTCCATGAACACTGAAGCTTTCTTT
v_gene: TRBV5-1
abundance: .
d_gene: .
j_gene: TRBJ1-1

CDR3aa: CASNTWTSGGLGEQFF
CDR3nt: TGTGCCAGTAACACATGGACTAGCGGGGGTCTGGGTGAGCAGTTCTTC
v_gene: TRBV19
abundance: .
d_gene: TRBD2
j_gene: TRBJ2-1

CDR3aa: CASSILGANNEQFF
CDR3nt: TGTGCCAGCAGCATTTTAGGGGCTAACAATGAGCAGTTCTTC
v_gene: TRBV7-8
abundance: .
d_gene: .
j_gene: TRBJ2-1

CDR3aa: CASSWYIGTEAFF
CDR3nt: TGTGCCAGCAGTTGGTATATCGGTACTGAAGCTTTCTTT
v_gene: TRBV6-4
abundance: .
d_gene: .
j_gene: TRBJ1-1

CDR3aa: CASSSLDKYNEQFF
CDR3nt: TGTGCCAGCAGCTCCCTCGACAAATACAATGAGCAGTTCTTC
v_gene: TRBV7-3
abundance: .
d_gene: .
j_gene: TRBJ2-1

CDR3aa: CASSVSYNEQFF
CDR3nt: TGTGCCAGCAGCGTCTCATACAATGAGCAGTTCTTC
v_gene: TRBV7-9
abundance: .
d_gene: .
j_gene: TRBJ2-1

CDR3aa: CASTADPNYGYTF
CDR3nt: TGTGCCAGTACGGCCGATCCTAACTATGGCTACACCTTC
v_gene: TRBV19
abundance: .
d_gene: .
j_gene: TRBJ1-2

CDR3aa: CASSLDGRHQGQYF
CDR3nt: TGTGCCAGCAGCTTAGACGGCAGACATCAAGGGCAGTACTTC
v_gene: TRBV7-2
abundance: .
d_gene: .
j_gene: TRBJ2-7